The 25 T cell receptor beta chains presented below share a single source sample, sequenced in a study of blood T cell repertoires in COVID-19. Only in-frame clones appear in the TCRdb table, and some are missing; sequencing was by immunoSEQ multiplex PCR. The repertoire holds roughly 290,000 clones, with around 81% as singletons. Material: peripheral blood. The source of these receptors is a woman aged 45-65 years with active or convalescent COVID-19.

The chain employs TRBV3-1 (or the pseudogene TRBV3-2) and TRBJ2-2; unclear D gene. Germline-derived CDR1 and CDR2 are LGHDT and YNNKEL (reference sequence). CDR3 length: 14 amino acids. The V and J ends lost 2 bases and 1 base respectively, with 5 bases between them. For the CDR3, the DNA is TGTGCCAGCAGCCAACTTAAGAACACCGGGGAGCTGTTTTTT. Translating gives CASSQLKNTGELFF.

This clone was picked up one time. The chain couples TRBV5-1 to TRBJ1-2; TRBD1 matches 10 bases. The CDR3 is 15 residues long. Germline lookup yields CDR1 SGHRS and CDR2 YFSETQ. Trimming removed 3 bases from V and 2 bases from J; junction bases left unmatched: 4. The CDR3 nucleotides are TGCGCCAGCAGCTCGACGGGACAGGGGAACTATGGCTACACCTTC. Residues: CASSSTGQGNYGYTF.

For this clone: Other DNA sequences in this specimen translate into the identical CDR3. The rearrangement uses TRBV14 and TRBJ2-7; 8 positions agree with TRBD1. CDR3 length: 15 amino acids. Per the germline V gene, CDR1 is SGHDN and CDR2 is FVKESK. The junction had 5 bases not matched to a gene; V was cut back by 2 bases and J by 2 bases. The CDR3 nucleotides read TGTGCCAGCAGCCAATTCCGGGACAGGACCTACGAGCAGTACTTC. It is translated as CASSQFRDRTYEQYF.

In this sample, this clone turned up once. J is TRBJ1-5 and V is TRBV2; the D gene is possibly TRBD1 (6 bases). The germline V gene has CDR1 SNHLY and CDR2 FYNNEI. The CDR3 covers 14 residues. V was pared by 6 bases and J by 1 base, with 10 bases between. CDR3 region: CASRQGISNQPQHF. The CDR3 region has the DNA TGTGCCAGCAGACAGGGAATAAGCAATCAGCCCCAGCATTTT.

This clone was detected once. The chain couples TRBV28 to TRBJ2-5; TRBD1 matches at 8 bases. The germline V gene encodes CDR1 MDHEN and CDR2 SYDVKM. The junction had 8 bases not matched to a gene; V was cut back by 2 bases and J by 3 bases. The CDR3 extends over 16 amino acids. CDR3 amino acids: CASSLPQGAGEETQYF. The CDR3 nucleotides read TGTGCCAGCAGTTTACCGCAGGGGGCGGGTGAAGAGACCCAGTACTTC.

The chain links TRBV6-4 to TRBJ1-1; 9 bases are shared with TRBD1. Germline loops: CDR1 MRHNA, CDR2 SNTAGT. CDR3 length equals 14 residues. Unmatched junction bases numbered 3, after V lost 6 bases and J lost 1 base. The CDR3 loop is CASRGTGRNTEAFF. The CDR3 bases are TGTGCCAGCAGGGGGACAGGGAGGAACACTGAAGCTTTCTTT.

The V and J genes are TRBV27 and TRBJ2-7; unclear D gene. CDR1 is MNHEY, CDR2 SMNVEV, per germline (reference sequence). Trimming stripped 6 bases from V and 0 bases from J, with 12 bases between. This CDR3 is 14 amino acids long. DNA of the CDR3: TGTGCCAGCAGCTCGACAACGAACTCCTACGAGCAGTACTTC. Translation: CASSSTTNSYEQYF.

The rearrangement joins TRBV15 to TRBJ2-2; possibly TRBD2 for D (5 bases). V was cut by 1 base and J by 7 bases, with 13 bases left in between. Germline V gene lookup returns CDR1 LNHNV and CDR2 YYDKDF (reference sequence). The CDR3 is 15 residues long. CDR3 nucleotide sequence: TGTGCCACCAGCAGAGGAGGGAAAGATGGCGGGGAGCTGTTTTTT. Encoded protein: CATSRGGKDGGELFF.

J is TRBJ2-4 and V is TRBV10-3; 15 nucleotides match TRBD2. J gave up 8 bases and V 2 bases, and 4 bases lay outside the gene matches. The germline V gene has CDR1 ENHRY and CDR2 SYGVKD. The CDR3 has 16 residues. The CDR3 loop is CAISEGLAGGPDIQYF. For the CDR3, the DNA is TGTGCCATCAGTGAGGGACTAGCGGGAGGGCCTGACATTCAGTACTTC.

The chain has TRBV5-1 and TRBJ1-4; a weak D match, TRBD1 (5 bases). This CDR3 comprises 17 residues. V lost 4 bases, J lost 4 bases, and 20 bases lay in between. Germline V gene sequence: CDR1 SGHRS, CDR2 YFSETQ. The CDR3 loop reads CASSASLGVSFNEKLFF. DNA of the CDR3: TGCGCCAGCAGCGCCAGCTTAGGGGTCTCCTTTAATGAAAAACTGTTTTTT.

The genes are TRBV7-9 and TRBJ1-4, with 8 positions matching TRBD1. The CDR3 extends over 15 amino acids. Germline V gene data show CDR1 as SEHNR and CDR2 as FQNEAQ (reference sequence). J lost 5 bases, V lost 2 bases, and 4 bases had no gene match. The CDR3 here is CASSLYDRGNEKLFF. The DNA for the CDR3 is TGTGCCAGCAGCTTATATGACAGGGGAAATGAAAAACTGTTTTTT.

The genes are TRBV18 and TRBJ1-5; 9 nucleotides align to TRBD1. Germline V gene data show CDR1 as KGHSH and CDR2 as LQKENI. The CDR3 is 16 residues long. Germline trimming cut 4 bases from V and 1 base from J; bases unmatched to any gene: 5. CDR3 sequence (DNA): TGTGCCAGCTCACTCTCGGGGACAGGGAGCAATCAGCCCCAGCATTTT. As protein: CASSLSGTGSNQPQHF.

V gene TRBV20-1 combines with J gene TRBJ2-3; TRBD2 matches 9 bases. From germline, CDR1 is DFQATT and CDR2 SNEGSKA (reference sequence). With 3 bases clipped from V and 5 bases from J, the junction kept 6 bases outside the gene matches. This CDR3 has 14 residues. The CDR3 loop is CSASVAGGRDTQYF. The CDR3 DNA is TGCAGTGCTAGTGTGGCGGGAGGGCGAGATACGCAGTATTTT.

This sequence joins TRBV5-1 and TRBJ1-1; 8 bases are shared with TRBD1. V was clipped by 1 base and J by 1 base; unmatched bases: 3. Germline CDR1 reads SGHRS; CDR2 reads YFSETQ. There are 15 residues in the CDR3. This CDR3 is CASSLRQGWNTEAFF. The DNA of the CDR3 is TGCGCCAGCAGCTTGCGACAGGGGTGGAACACTGAAGCTTTCTTT.

V gene TRBV7-2 combines with J gene TRBJ2-7; possible D gene TRBD2, 5 bases. The CDR3 has 15 amino acids. The V gene's germline CDR1 is SGHTA and CDR2 FQGNSA. V lost 1 base to trimming and J lost 2 bases, with 12 bases between them. CDR3 protein: CASSLVVGVPYEQYF. Written as DNA, the CDR3 is TGTGCCAGCAGCTTAGTCGTCGGGGTTCCCTACGAGCAGTACTTC.

This clone was detected ten times or more. The chain uses TRBV30 and TRBJ2-3, with TRBD2 matching 9 bases. The CDR3 extends over 13 amino acids. The J segment lost 3 bases and the V segment lost 6 bases, leaving 4 bases of the junction unmatched. Germline assignment: CDR1 GTSNPN and CDR2 SVGIG (reference sequence). DNA of the CDR3: TGTGCCTGTAGCGGGAGATTTACAGATACGCAGTATTTT. Amino acid sequence: CACSGRFTDTQYF.

The chain combines TRBV19 with TRBJ2-3; D gene uncertain. Germline V gene sequence: CDR1 LNHDA, CDR2 SQIVND (reference sequence). CDR3 length: 13 residues. Trimming cost V 1 base and J 6 bases, with 8 bases left between them. The CDR3 loop reads CASSIGSRDTQYF. The CDR3 DNA reads TGTGCCAGTAGTATAGGGTCGCGGGATACGCAGTATTTT.

The chain is built from TRBV30 and TRBJ2-5, with TRBD2 matching over 13 bases. Germline V gene data show CDR1 as GTSNPN and CDR2 as SVGIG (reference sequence). The CDR3 covers 15 residues. V was clipped by 1 base and J by 4 bases; unmatched bases: 3. DNA of the CDR3: TGTGCCTGGAGTGCCGGACTAGCGGGAGCAGAGACCCAGTACTTC. It is translated as CAWSAGLAGAETQYF.

V and J are TRBV21-1 and TRBJ1-3; the D call in the table, TRBD1, was not verified against the DNA. TRBV21-1 represents a pseudogene. The CDR3 loop spans 15 amino acids. The DNA of the CDR3 is TGTGCCAGCAGCGGCACCAACAGGGGGATAAACACCATATATTTT. It translates to CASSGTNRGINTIYF.

The chain joins TRBV12-3 or TRBV12-4 to TRBJ2-2; no clear D. Trimming stripped 4 bases from V and 8 bases from J, with 5 bases between. The CDR3 length is 11 residues. CDR3 loop: CASSSGGELFF. CDR3 in DNA: TGTGCCAGCAGTTCCGGGGGGGAGCTGTTTTTT.

J is TRBJ1-1 and V is TRBV5-1; D gene uncertain. V gave up 0 bases and J gave up 0 bases, with 15 bases separating them. Germline V gives CDR1 SGHRS, CDR2 YFSETQ. CDR3 length: 17 amino acids. The CDR3 region has the DNA TGCGCCAGCAGCTTGGAGGCGGGTTATCGGATGAACACTGAAGCTTTCTTT. It is translated as CASSLEAGYRMNTEAFF.

The rearrangement uses TRBV9 and TRBJ2-1; TRBD1 might be the D (6 bases). The ends were cut back, 3 bases at V and 8 bases at J, with 12 bases in the middle. CDR1 is SGDLS and CDR2 is YYNGEE in the germline V gene. The CDR3 extends over 13 amino acids. The chain's CDR3 is CASSGGQSDEQFF. In DNA, the CDR3 is TGTGCCAGCAGCGGGGGGCAGTCTGATGAGCAGTTCTTC.

The chain couples TRBV28 to TRBJ1-1, with TRBD1 as a possible D gene (6 bases). V dropped 5 bases and J dropped 7 bases, with 17 bases sitting between them. Germline CDR1 and CDR2: MDHEN and SYDVKM. This CDR3 has 14 amino acids. The chain's CDR3 is CASSTPGGAGEAFF. The CDR3, as DNA: TGTGCCAGCAGTACCCCGGGGGGGGCTGGTGAAGCTTTCTTT.

The chain recombines TRBV27 with TRBJ2-1; 12 nucleotides agree with TRBD2. The J segment lost 9 bases and the V segment lost 5 bases, leaving 17 bases of the junction unmatched. Germline CDR1 reads MNHEY; CDR2 reads SMNVEV (reference sequence). This CDR3 comprises 18 residues. This CDR3 is CASSPILGGLAGGTEQFF. The CDR3 DNA reads as TGTGCCAGCAGTCCGATACTGGGGGGACTAGCGGGTGGAACTGAGCAGTTCTTC.

This chain links TRBV30 with TRBJ1-5; possible D gene TRBD1, 5 bases. The length of the CDR3 is 14 residues. With 0 bases removed from V and 3 bases from J, the gap between germline ends came to 9 bases. In germline, CDR1 is GTSNPN, CDR2 SVGIG (reference sequence). The CDR3 is CAWSVSGNNQPQHF. The CDR3 bases are TGTGCCTGGAGTGTTTCAGGGAACAATCAGCCCCAGCATTTT.